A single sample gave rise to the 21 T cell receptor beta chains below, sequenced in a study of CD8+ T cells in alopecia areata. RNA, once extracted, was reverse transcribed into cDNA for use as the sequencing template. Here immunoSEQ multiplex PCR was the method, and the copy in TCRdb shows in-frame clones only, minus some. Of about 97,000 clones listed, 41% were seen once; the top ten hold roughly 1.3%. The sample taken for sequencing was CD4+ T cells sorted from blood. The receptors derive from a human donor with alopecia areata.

The CDR3 bases are TGTGCCTGGAGTAAGGACAGTCACAATGAGCAGTTCTTC. Translation gives CAWSKDSHNEQFF. V usage is TRBV30 and J usage is TRBJ2-1, with TRBD1 as a possible D gene (6 bases). The CDR3 extends over 13 amino acids. Germline assignment: CDR1 GTSNPN and CDR2 SVGIG (reference sequence). The germline V and J ends were trimmed by 2 bases and 5 bases, with 10 bases remaining between them.

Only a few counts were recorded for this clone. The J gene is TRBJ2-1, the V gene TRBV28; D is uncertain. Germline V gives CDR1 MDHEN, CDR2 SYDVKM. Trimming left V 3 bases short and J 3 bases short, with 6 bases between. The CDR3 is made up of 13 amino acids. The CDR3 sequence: CASSFLNYNEQFF. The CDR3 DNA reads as TGTGCCAGCAGTTTCCTAAACTACAATGAGCAGTTCTTC.

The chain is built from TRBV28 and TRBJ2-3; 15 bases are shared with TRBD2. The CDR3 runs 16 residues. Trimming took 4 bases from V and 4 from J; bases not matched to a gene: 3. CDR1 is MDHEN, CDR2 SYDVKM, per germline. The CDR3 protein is CASSWGLAGGSDTQYF. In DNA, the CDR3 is TGTGCCAGCAGTTGGGGACTAGCGGGAGGTTCAGATACGCAGTATTTT.

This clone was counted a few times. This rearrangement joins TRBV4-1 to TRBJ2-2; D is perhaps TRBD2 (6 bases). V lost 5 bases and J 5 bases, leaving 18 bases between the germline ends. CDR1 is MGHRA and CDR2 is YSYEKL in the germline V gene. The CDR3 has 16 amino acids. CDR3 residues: CASSIATLATTGELFF. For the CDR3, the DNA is TGCGCCAGCAGCATCGCCACCCTAGCGACTACCGGGGAGCTGTTTTTT.

The CDR3 is CASSSPGLAGDTGELFF. CDR3 bases: TGTGCCAGCAGTTCCCCAGGACTAGCGGGAGATACCGGGGAGCTGTTTTTT. The V and J genes are TRBV27 and TRBJ2-2; 13 bases agree with TRBD2. The trim removed 4 bases at V and 5 bases at J, leaving 7 bases unmatched. The CDR3 is made up of 17 amino acids. The germline V gene encodes CDR1 MNHEY and CDR2 SMNVEV (reference sequence).

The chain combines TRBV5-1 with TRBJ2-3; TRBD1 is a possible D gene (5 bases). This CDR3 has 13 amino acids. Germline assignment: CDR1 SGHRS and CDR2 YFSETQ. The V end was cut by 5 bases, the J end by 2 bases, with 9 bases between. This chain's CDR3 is CASRADITDTQYF. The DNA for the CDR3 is TGCGCCAGCAGGGCGGACATCACAGATACGCAGTATTTT.

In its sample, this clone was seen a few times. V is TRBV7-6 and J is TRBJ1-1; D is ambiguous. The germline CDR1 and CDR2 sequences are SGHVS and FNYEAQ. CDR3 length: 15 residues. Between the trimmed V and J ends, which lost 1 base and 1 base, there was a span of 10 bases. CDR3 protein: CASSLGVGRNTEAFF. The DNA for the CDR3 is TGTGCCAGCAGCTTAGGTGTGGGGAGGAACACTGAAGCTTTCTTT.

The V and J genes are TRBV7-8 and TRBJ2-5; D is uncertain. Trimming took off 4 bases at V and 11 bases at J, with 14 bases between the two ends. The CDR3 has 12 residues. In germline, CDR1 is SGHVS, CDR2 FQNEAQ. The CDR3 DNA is TGTGCCAGCAGCTCAGACTTACCGCCGCAGTACTTC. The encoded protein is CASSSDLPPQYF.

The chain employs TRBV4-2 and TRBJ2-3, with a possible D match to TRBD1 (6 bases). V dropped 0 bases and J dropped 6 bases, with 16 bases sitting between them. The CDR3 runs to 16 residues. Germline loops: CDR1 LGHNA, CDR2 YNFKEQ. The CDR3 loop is CASSQDGARGVDTQYF. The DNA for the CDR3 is TGTGCCAGCAGCCAAGATGGGGCCAGGGGAGTTGATACGCAGTATTTT.

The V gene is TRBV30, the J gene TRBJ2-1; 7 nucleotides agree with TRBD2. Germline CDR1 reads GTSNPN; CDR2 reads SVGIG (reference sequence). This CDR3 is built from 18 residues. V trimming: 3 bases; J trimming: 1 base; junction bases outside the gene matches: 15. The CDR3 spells CAWRNRRAGVVSYNEQFF. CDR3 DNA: TGTGCCTGGAGAAACCGGCGGGCGGGAGTAGTATCCTACAATGAGCAGTTCTTC.

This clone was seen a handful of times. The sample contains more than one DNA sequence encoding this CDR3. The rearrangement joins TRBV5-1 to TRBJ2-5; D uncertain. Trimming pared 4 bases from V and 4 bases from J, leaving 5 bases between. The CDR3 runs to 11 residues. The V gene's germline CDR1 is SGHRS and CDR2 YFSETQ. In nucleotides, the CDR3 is TGCGCCAGCAGCCTCTTAGAGACCCAGTACTTC. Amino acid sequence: CASSLLETQYF.

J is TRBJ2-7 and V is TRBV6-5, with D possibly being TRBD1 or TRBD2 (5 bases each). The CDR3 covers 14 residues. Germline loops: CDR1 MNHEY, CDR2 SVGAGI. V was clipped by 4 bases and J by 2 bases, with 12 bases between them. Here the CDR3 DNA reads TGTGCCAGCAGTTCCGGGACCGCGACCTACGAGCAGTACTTC. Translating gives CASSSGTATYEQYF.

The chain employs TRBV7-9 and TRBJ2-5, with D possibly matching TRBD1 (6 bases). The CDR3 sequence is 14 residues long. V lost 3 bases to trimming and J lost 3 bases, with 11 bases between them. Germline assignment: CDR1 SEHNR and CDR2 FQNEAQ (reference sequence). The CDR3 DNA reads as TGTGCCAGCAGCTTTGGGACATCCAAAGAGACCCAGTACTTC. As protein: CASSFGTSKETQYF.

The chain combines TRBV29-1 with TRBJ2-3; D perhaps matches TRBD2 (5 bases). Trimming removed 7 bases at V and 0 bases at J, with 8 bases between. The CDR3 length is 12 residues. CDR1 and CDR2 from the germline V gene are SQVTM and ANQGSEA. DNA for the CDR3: TGCAGCGCGGACTGGAGCACAGATACGCAGTATTTT. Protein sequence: CSADWSTDTQYF.

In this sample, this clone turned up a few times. CDR3 sequence: CSVRDRAYEQYF. CDR3 sequence (DNA): TGCAGCGTTCGGGACAGGGCCTACGAGCAGTACTTC. The chain joins TRBV29-1 to TRBJ2-7; 9 bases map to TRBD1. Germline V lookup: CDR1 SQVTM, CDR2 ANQGSEA. V was clipped by 5 bases and J by 2 bases; unmatched bases: 1. The length of the CDR3 is 12 residues.

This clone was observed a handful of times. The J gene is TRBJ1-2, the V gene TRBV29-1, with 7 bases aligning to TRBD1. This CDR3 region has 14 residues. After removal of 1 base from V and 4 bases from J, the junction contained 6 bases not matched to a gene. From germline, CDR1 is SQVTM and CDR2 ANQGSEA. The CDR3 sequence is CSVEGGQPVYGYTF. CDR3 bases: TGCAGCGTTGAAGGGGGACAGCCCGTCTATGGCTACACCTTC.

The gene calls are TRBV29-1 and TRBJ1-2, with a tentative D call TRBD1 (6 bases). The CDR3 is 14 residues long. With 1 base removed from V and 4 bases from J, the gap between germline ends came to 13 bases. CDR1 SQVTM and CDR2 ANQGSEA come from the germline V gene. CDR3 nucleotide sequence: TGCAGCGTTGAAGGACAGGAGGGAACCTATGGCTACACCTTC. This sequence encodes CSVEGQEGTYGYTF.

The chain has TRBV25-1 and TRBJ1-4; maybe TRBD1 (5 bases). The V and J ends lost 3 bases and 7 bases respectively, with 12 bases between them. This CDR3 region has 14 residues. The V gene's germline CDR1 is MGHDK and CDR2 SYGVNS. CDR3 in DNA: TGTGCCAGCAGTGACTGGGGACCCGGTGAAAAACTGTTTTTT. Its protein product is CASSDWGPGEKLFF. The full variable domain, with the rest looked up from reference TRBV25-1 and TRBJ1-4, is EADIYQTPRYLVIGTGKKITLECSQTMGHDKMYWYQQDPGMELHLIHYSYGVNSTEKGDLSSESTVSRIRTEHFPLTLESARPSHTSQYLCASSDWGPGEKLFFGSGTQLSVL.

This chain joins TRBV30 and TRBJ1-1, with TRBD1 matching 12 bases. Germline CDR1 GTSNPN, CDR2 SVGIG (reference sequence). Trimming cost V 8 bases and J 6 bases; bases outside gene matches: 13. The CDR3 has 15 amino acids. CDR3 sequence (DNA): TGTGCCCTCACTAAACCCGGGACAGGGGGCTCTGAAGCTTTCTTT. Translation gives CALTKPGTGGSEAFF.

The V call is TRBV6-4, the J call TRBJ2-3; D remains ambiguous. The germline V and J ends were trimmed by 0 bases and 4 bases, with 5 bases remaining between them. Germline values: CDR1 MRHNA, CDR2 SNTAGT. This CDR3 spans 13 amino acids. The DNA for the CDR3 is TGTGCCAGCAGTGACTCAGCGTCAGATACGCAGTATTTT. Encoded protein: CASSDSASDTQYF.

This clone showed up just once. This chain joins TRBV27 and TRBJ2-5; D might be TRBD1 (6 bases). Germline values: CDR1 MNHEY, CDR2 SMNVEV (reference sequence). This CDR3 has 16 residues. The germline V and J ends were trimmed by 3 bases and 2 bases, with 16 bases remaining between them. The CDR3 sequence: CASSLDRPGFQETQYF. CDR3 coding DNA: TGTGCCAGCAGTTTGGACAGACCCGGCTTTCAAGAGACCCAGTACTTC.